One T cell receptor beta chain is described in this entry. This entry belongs to a study of T cells after yellow fever vaccination. For TCR, cDNA came from 5'RACE template switching, which added a universal primer site and UMIs. Each CDR3 protein is one row after TCRdb ran MiXCR on the 5' RACE reads. The sample lists approximately 600,000 distinct CDR3 sequences, 9% to 15% occurring once. The sample consisted of PBMCs, taken on the day of the yellow fever booster vaccination. The sequence derives from a young man who received the YFV17D yellow fever vaccine.

In nucleotides, the CDR3 is TGTGCCAGCAGCTTAAGTGTAGATCGGGGTGAGCAGTTCTTC. Translated: CASSLSVDRGEQFF. The chain uses TRBV7-3 and TRBJ2-1; D perhaps matches TRBD2 (5 bases). Trimming removed 1 base at V and 9 bases at J, with 13 bases between. CDR3 length equals 14 residues. Germline V CDR1 and CDR2: SGHTA, FQGTGA.